These T cell receptor beta chains were read from a single sample in a study of pediatric ulcerative colitis. TCRdb keeps only in-frame clones here, not all; method: immunoSEQ multiplex PCR. This sample has over 20,000 clones; about two thirds occur once, and the top ten carry about 14%. The material sequenced was gut tissue. These receptors all come from a boy aged 5-17 years with severe ulcerative colitis. CDR3s include the opening cysteine and the closing phenylalanine or tryptophan. D genes are given only for firm matches. The size field is filled for only some rows; it gives once, few, many or a size class.

D gene,V gene,J gene,clone size,CDR3 DNA,CDR3 protein
TRBD2,TRBV15,TRBJ2-1,few,TGTGCCACCAGCAGTTCCGGGGGGTCTTACAATGAGCAGTTCTTC,CATSSSGGSYNEQFF
-,TRBV28,TRBJ1-6,-,TGTGCCAGCAGTTTAGAAGTCTATAATTCACCCCTCCACTTT,CASSLEVYNSPLHF
TRBD2,TRBV10-2,TRBJ2-1,once,TGCGCCAGCAGTGAGTCGTACGCGGGGGGCTGGCGGTTCTTC,CASSESYAGGWRFF
-,TRBV15,TRBJ1-3,medium-sized,TGTGCCACCAGCAGAGATCGGGTGAGCAGCGCAAACACCATATATTTT,CATSRDRVSSANTIYF
TRBD1,TRBV5-5,TRBJ1-6,-,TGTGCCAGCAGCTCTACGTGGGACAGGGTGAATTCACCCCTCCACTTT,CASSSTWDRVNSPLHF
-,TRBV5-1,TRBJ2-1,-,TGCGCCAGCAGGGGGGAAGGAAGTGAGCAGTTCTTC,CASRGEGSEQFF
-,TRBV7-3,TRBJ2-1,-,TGTGCCAGCAGCTCTAACTGCCTTTCTTACAATGAGCAGTTCTTC,CASSSNCLSYNEQFF
-,TRBV18,TRBJ1-2,-,TGTGCCAGCTCACCTTCGGTCTTCTATGGCTACACCTTC,CASSPSVFYGYTF
-,TRBV6-6,TRBJ1-2,-,TGTGCCAGCAGCATGGACAGCTATGGCTACACCTTC,CASSMDSYGYTF
-,TRBV27,TRBJ2-2,-,TGTGCCAGCAGTTTACGGGGGGCGGACGGGGAGCTGTTTTTT,CASSLRGADGELFF
-,TRBV14,TRBJ2-4,-,TGTGCCAGCCCTCATTGGGTGGGGGGAGCCAAAAACATTCAGTACTTC,CASPHWVGGAKNIQYF
TRBD1,TRBV29-1,TRBJ1-2,-,TGCAGCGCATCGGGACAGGGGAACGGTGGCTACACCTTC,CSASGQGNGGYTF
-,TRBV10-3,TRBJ1-2,-,TGTGCCATCAGTGAGTCATCAGGTCCTAACTATGGCTACACCTTC,CAISESSGPNYGYTF
TRBD1,TRBV5-1,TRBJ2-7,-,TGCGCCAGCAGCTTGTTGACAGGGTTTTATGACGAGCAGTACTTC,CASSLLTGFYDEQYF
-,TRBV27,TRBJ2-7,few,TGTGCCAGCAGACCTAACACCGTCTCCTACGAGCAGTACTTC,CASRPNTVSYEQYF
TRBD2,TRBV9,TRBJ2-5,-,TGTGCCAGCAGCGTAAGCGGGGGGGCCTTGGAGACCCAGTACTTC,CASSVSGGALETQYF
-,TRBV7-9,TRBJ2-3,-,TGTGCCAGCAGCTTAGATCAGGGCACAGATACGCAGTATTTT,CASSLDQGTDTQYF
TRBD1,TRBV6-5,TRBJ2-2,once,TGTGCCAGCAGATCCGGGACAGTGAACACCGGGGAGCTGTTTTTT,CASRSGTVNTGELFF
-,TRBV7-9,TRBJ1-1,-,TGTGCCAGCAGCTTATGGGGGGATGAAGCTTTCTTT,CASSLWGDEAFF
-,TRBV2,TRBJ1-5,-,TGTGCCAGCAGTGAAGGGGGACCCCAGCATTTT,CASSEGGPQHF
-,TRBV10-2,TRBJ2-2,few,TGCGCCGTCAGGGGGGACACTCCCCTTTTTGCCGGGGAGCTGTTTTTT,CAVRGDTPLFAGELFF
-,TRBV5-1,TRBJ2-2,once,TGCGCCAGCAGCCGATTTACTAGTACCTTGAACACCGGGGAGCTGTTTTTT,CASSRFTSTLNTGELFF
-,TRBV5-8,TRBJ2-1,large,TGTGCCAGCAGCTTGGGGGGTAATGAGCAGTTCTTC,CASSLGGNEQFF
TRBD1,TRBV7-6,TRBJ1-4,-,TGTGCCAGCAGCTTAGTGGGCAGGGGGGGCGAAAAACTGTTTTTT,CASSLVGRGGEKLFF
-,TRBV6-1,TRBJ2-1,-,TGTGCCAGCAGTGGAGGAAGACAGGCCAACCCCATCTACAATGAGCAGTTCTTC,CASSGGRQANPIYNEQFF
-,TRBV4-2,TRBJ1-1,few,TGTGCCAGCAGCCGCTCCTGGGCGGGGGACGACGTCGCTTTCTTT,CASSRSWAGDDVAFF
-,TRBV10-2,TRBJ2-6,-,TGCGCCAGCAGTGAGTCACGGGCCGGGGCCAACGTCCTGACTTTC,CASSESRAGANVLTF
-,TRBV7-2,TRBJ1-1,once,TGTGCCAGCAGCTCTCTATCCGGGACATACACTGAAGCTTTCTTT,CASSSLSGTYTEAFF
-,TRBV9,TRBJ1-2,-,TGTGCCAGCAGCGTAGGTTTGGGGGCCTTGGACTATGGCTACACCTTC,CASSVGLGALDYGYTF
TRBD1,TRBV5-6,TRBJ1-6,-,TGTGCCAGCAGCTTGGCACCGACAGGGGTTACTAATTCACCCCTCCACTTT,CASSLAPTGVTNSPLHF
TRBD1,TRBV29-1,TRBJ2-3,-,TGCAGCGTTGGTAAGGGGGCGTTCGGCACAGATACGCAGTATTTT,CSVGKGAFGTDTQYF
-,TRBV7-3,TRBJ2-3,-,TGTGCCAGCAGCTTAGGGCAGCTTAGCACAGATACGCAGTATTTT,CASSLGQLSTDTQYF
TRBD1,TRBV5-4,TRBJ2-7,few,TGTGCCAGCAGCTTACAGGGGGCTGGATCATACGAGCAGTACTTC,CASSLQGAGSYEQYF
TRBD1,TRBV6-5,TRBJ2-7,-,TGTGCCAGCAGCCTCGGGACAGGGGGGCACGAGCAGTACTTC,CASSLGTGGHEQYF
-,TRBV7-3,TRBJ2-3,-,TGTGCCAGCAGCATACAAACAGGGGATACGCAGTATTTT,CASSIQTGDTQYF
-,TRBV21-1,TRBJ1-5,-,TGTGCCAGCAGCAAAGGAGGAGGAGAGGGCAATCAGCCCCAGCATTTT,CASSKGGGEGNQPQHF
-,TRBV12-5,TRBJ2-3,-,TGTGCTAGTGGTTTGGGGACCACAGATACGCAGTATTTT,CASGLGTTDTQYF
-,TRBV27,TRBJ1-5,few,TGTGCCAGCAGTTTAGGAGGGTGGGAGCCCCAGCATTTT,CASSLGGWEPQHF
TRBD1,TRBV27,TRBJ1-2,-,TGTGCCAGCAGTTTCCTACAGGGGTTTGGCTACACCTTC,CASSFLQGFGYTF
-,TRBV19,TRBJ1-2,few,TGTGCCAGTAGGGATTGGGGGGAAAGGGATGGCTACACCTTC,CASRDWGERDGYTF
TRBD1,TRBV7-8,TRBJ2-7,-,TGTATTACAGGGACAGGGGACTACGAGCAGTACTTC,CITGTGDYEQYF
-,TRBV10-1,TRBJ1-2,-,TGCGCCAGCAGTGTGAGCAGGGGCGATGGCTACACCTTC,CASSVSRGDGYTF
-,TRBV4-1,TRBJ2-2,-,TGCGCCAGCAGCCAGGGTACACGGGGCACCGGGGAGCTGTTTTTT,CASSQGTRGTGELFF
-,TRBV2,TRBJ1-1,-,TGTGCCAGCAGTGAACAAGGCTCACTTTACACTGAAGCTTTCTTT,CASSEQGSLYTEAFF
-,TRBV29-1,TRBJ2-7,-,TGCAGCGGTCGCGAAGGGGGATCGTACGAGCAGTACTTC,CSGREGGSYEQYF
TRBD1,TRBV4-3,TRBJ1-2,-,TGCGCCAGCAGCCAGTCCTGGGGGGACAGCTATGGCTACACCTTC,CASSQSWGDSYGYTF
-,TRBV30,TRBJ1-2,-,TGTGCCTGGAGGACAGGATTCTATGGCTACACCTTC,CAWRTGFYGYTF
-,TRBV11-2,TRBJ1-1,-,TGTGCCAGCAGCTTGGGGGGGTTCGTCGAAGCTTTCTTT,CASSLGGFVEAFF
-,TRBV6-1,TRBJ2-4,-,TGTGCCAGCAGTGTTGCCAGAAACATTCAGTACTTC,CASSVARNIQYF
-,TRBV11-2,TRBJ1-5,medium-sized,TGTGCCGCATCCAGAGGTCCCAATCAGCCCCAGCATTTT,CAASRGPNQPQHF
-,TRBV2,TRBJ1-5,few,TGTGCCACTACGGGAGAGTATAGCAATCAGCCCCAGCATTTT,CATTGEYSNQPQHF